A selection of T cell receptor beta chains follows, all from one sample in a study of Tregs in tolerant kidney transplant recipients. Here immunoSEQ multiplex PCR was the method, and the copy in TCRdb shows in-frame clones only, minus some. The table includes under 20,000 clones, approximately 80% detected once. The sequenced material came from Tregs from blood. These receptors were taken from a human donor in good health. Each CDR3 is given with its conserved first and last residue. Each record gives: clone size, V gene, J gene, D gene, CDR3 DNA, CDR3 protein. A D gene is named only where the DNA matches it firmly. Clone size appears in some rows only: once, few, many, or a class for an expanded clone.

NA,TRBV7-2,TRBJ2-2,TRBD2,TGTGCCAGCAGCTCCACTAGCGATCCGAACACCGGGGAGCTGTTTTTT,CASSSTSDPNTGELFF
NA,TRBV2,TRBJ2-1,NA,TGTGCCAGCAGTGAGCCGGGAGCTACCTCTCAGCAGTTCTTC,CASSEPGATSQQFF
NA,TRBV7-9,TRBJ2-1,TRBD1,TGTGCCAGCAGCTGGACAGGGACCTACAATGAGCAGTTCTTC,CASSWTGTYNEQFF
once,TRBV2,TRBJ2-3,NA,TGTGCCAGCAGTGCGTGGGGGGTCACAGATACGCAGTATTTT,CASSAWGVTDTQYF
NA,TRBV10-3,TRBJ2-7,NA,TGTGCCTCGTCCCGGGACCTTTACGAGCAGTACTTC,CASSRDLYEQYF
NA,TRBV5-5,TRBJ1-5,NA,TGTGCCAGCAGCTTGTCTTTTGGGTCCGGGGGTGGGTATCAGCCCCAGCATTTT,CASSLSFGSGGGYQPQHF
NA,TRBV7-9,TRBJ2-4,NA,TGTGCCAGCAGCTTAGTTATGGCAGGGGCCCCCAAAAACATTCAGTACTTC,CASSLVMAGAPKNIQYF
NA,TRBV4-3,TRBJ1-3,NA,TGCGCCAGCAGCCAAGATCCACCCATGATACAGGGAAGTGGAAACACCATATATTTT,CASSQDPPMIQGSGNTIYF
NA,TRBV10-3,TRBJ1-2,TRBD1,TGTGCCATCAGTGAAGACCCGACAGGGGGCGACTATGGCTACACCTTC,CAISEDPTGGDYGYTF
once,TRBV5-6,TRBJ2-3,TRBD2,TGTGCCAGCAGCGGTCGACTAGCGAGCACAGATACGCAGTATTTT,CASSGRLASTDTQYF
NA,TRBV29-1,TRBJ2-3,NA,TGCAGCGCGAGGGAGTCCACAGATACGCAGTATTTT,CSARESTDTQYF
NA,TRBV7-8,TRBJ1-5,NA,TGTGCCAGCAGCCGTATCGTGGGAGACCAGCCCCAGCATTTT,CASSRIVGDQPQHF
NA,TRBV5-1,TRBJ2-1,TRBD1,TGCGCCAGCAGCTTGGGGGACAGGGCCTACAATGAGCAGTTCTTC,CASSLGDRAYNEQFF
NA,TRBV18,TRBJ2-7,NA,TGTGCCAGCATTTCCCCGGGAACAGGGCCCGGTTATCCGCAGTACTTC,CASISPGTGPGYPQYF
NA,TRBV29-1,TRBJ1-2,NA,TGCAGCGCTAAGGACGGAAATGGCTACACCTTC,CSAKDGNGYTF
NA,TRBV6-1,TRBJ1-5,NA,TGTGCCAGCAGTGAACATAGCAATCAGCCCCAGCATTTT,CASSEHSNQPQHF
NA,TRBV9,TRBJ1-2,NA,TGTGCCAGCAGCGTAGATTCTGTGGCAGCCTATGGCTACACCTTC,CASSVDSVAAYGYTF
NA,TRBV4-2,TRBJ2-4,TRBD2,TGTGCCAGCAGCCAAGTCCCCGGCGCGGGAGGGCCTGAAAACATTCAGTACTTC,CASSQVPGAGGPENIQYF
NA,TRBV27,TRBJ2-1,NA,TGTGCCAGCAGTCCAAGGGTGGGCGACAGACACAATGAGCAGTTCTTC,CASSPRVGDRHNEQFF
NA,TRBV18,TRBJ1-1,NA,TGTGCCAGCTCTCGAGACCAGTCCCCCGAAGCTTTCTTT,CASSRDQSPEAFF
few,TRBV18,TRBJ1-3,NA,TGTGCCAGCTCACAGAGCTCTGGAAACACCATATATTTT,CASSQSSGNTIYF
NA,TRBV4-3,TRBJ1-2,NA,TGCGCCAGCAGCCAAATACAGAGAAACTATGGCTACACCTTC,CASSQIQRNYGYTF
NA,TRBV2,TRBJ1-3,NA,TGTGCCATCTCGTGGGGGGATGGAAACACCATATATTTT,CAISWGDGNTIYF
NA,TRBV20-1,TRBJ1-4,NA,TGCAGTGCTGGGTTAAATGAAAAACTGTTTTTT,CSAGLNEKLFF
NA,TRBV5-6,TRBJ1-3,NA,TGTGCCAGCAGCTTGTTAACTGACCTATTAAGCTCTGGAAACACCATATATTTT,CASSLLTDLLSSGNTIYF
NA,TRBV9,TRBJ2-2,TRBD2,TGTGCCAGCAGCGTAGCACTAGCGGGGGATACCGGGGAGCTGTTTTTT,CASSVALAGDTGELFF
NA,TRBV19,TRBJ1-1,NA,TGTGCCAGTAGGGACAGTTACACTGAAGCTTTCTTT,CASRDSYTEAFF
NA,TRBV7-8,TRBJ2-2,NA,TGTGCCAGCAGGGCCACAGTTAACACCGGGGAGCTGTTTTTT,CASRATVNTGELFF
NA,TRBV30,TRBJ2-3,NA,TGTGCCTGGAGTGGGGGGGCCGTAGATACGCAGTATTTT,CAWSGGAVDTQYF
NA,TRBV2,TRBJ2-7,NA,TGTGCCAGCGGTATTTGGGGTGACTACGAGCAGTACTTC,CASGIWGDYEQYF
NA,TRBV7-2,TRBJ2-1,NA,TGTGCCAGCAGCTTTAACTCCAATGAGCAGTTCTTC,CASSFNSNEQFF
NA,TRBV7-6,TRBJ2-2,TRBD2,TGTGCCAGCAGCTTAGGTGTCCGGGGGGGCACCGCCGGGGAGCTGTTTTTT,CASSLGVRGGTAGELFF
NA,TRBV7-8,TRBJ1-3,NA,TGTGCCAGCAGCTTCCTACACGGAAACACCATATATTTT,CASSFLHGNTIYF
NA,TRBV5-1,TRBJ2-2,TRBD2,TGCGCCAGCAGCCCCTGGGGGCGGAGCGGGAGTAACACCGGGGAGCTGTTTTTT,CASSPWGRSGSNTGELFF
NA,TRBV7-6,TRBJ1-4,NA,TGTGCCAGCAGCCAGGGGAGTGGCTATGAAAAACTGTTTTTT,CASSQGSGYEKLFF
medium-sized,TRBV29-1,TRBJ2-3,NA,TGCAGCGTTGCCCTTTTAGGACCAGATACGCAGTATTTT,CSVALLGPDTQYF
NA,TRBV18,TRBJ2-2,NA,TGTGCCAGCTCCTGGGACACTTCAGACACCGGGGAGCTGTTTTTT,CASSWDTSDTGELFF
once,TRBV11-2,TRBJ2-2,NA,TGTGCCAGCAGCCCTCGGGCGAACACCGGGGAGCTGTTTTTT,CASSPRANTGELFF
NA,TRBV18,TRBJ2-5,NA,TGTGCCAGCTCTCCATTCATTTCGGAGACCCAGTACTTC,CASSPFISETQYF
NA,TRBV9,TRBJ1-2,NA,TGTGCCAGCAGCGTCGGGGGGGGCTTCCTCTATGGCTACACCTTC,CASSVGGGFLYGYTF
few,TRBV28,TRBJ1-2,NA,TGTGCCAGCGAGCGACAGGGCTACACCTTC,CASERQGYTF
NA,TRBV7-8,TRBJ2-1,TRBD1,TGTGCCAGCAGCTATCGGACAGGTTTGGGGGAGCAGTTCTTC,CASSYRTGLGEQFF
NA,TRBV4-1,TRBJ2-1,TRBD2,TGCGCCAGCAGCCGGGGGGGACTAGCGGGTTTCGATGAGCAGTTCTTC,CASSRGGLAGFDEQFF
NA,TRBV5-4,TRBJ1-1,NA,TGTGCCAGCAGCCAAAGGGAGGGGGGAGCTTTCTTT,CASSQREGGAFF
NA,TRBV5-1,TRBJ2-7,NA,TGCGCCAGCAGCTACACAGGCCTTTCGTCCTACGAGCAGTACTTC,CASSYTGLSSYEQYF
NA,TRBV7-2,TRBJ1-3,NA,TGTGCCAGCAGCTTAGGGGGGGTTCTTGGAAACACCATATATTTT,CASSLGGVLGNTIYF
NA,TRBV4-2,TRBJ1-3,NA,TGTGCCAGCAGCCAAGGCGGAGGAAACACCATATATTTT,CASSQGGGNTIYF
NA,TRBV6-1,TRBJ2-1,NA,TGTGCCAGCAGTGTAGGGGTGGTCGCCTACAATGAGCAGTTCTTC,CASSVGVVAYNEQFF
NA,TRBV5-6,TRBJ2-7,NA,TGTGCCAGCAGCTTGGTGGCAGGGCAGTCTAACGAGCAGTACTTC,CASSLVAGQSNEQYF
NA,TRBV5-5,TRBJ1-5,TRBD1,TGTGCCAGCAGCTTCGGGGACAGGGGGCGGAATCAGCCCCAGCATTTT,CASSFGDRGRNQPQHF
NA,TRBV27,TRBJ2-2,TRBD2,TGTGCCAGCAGTTTTTCGGGACTAGCGGGAGGGCCCGGGGAGCTGTTTTTT,CASSFSGLAGGPGELFF
NA,TRBV27,TRBJ2-1,TRBD1,TGTGCCTACGGTTTGTGGACAGGGGATTTAGAGCAGTTCTTC,CAYGLWTGDLEQFF
few,TRBV14,TRBJ1-2,NA,TGTGCCAGCAGCCAAGAAGGGAGAGGAGGCTACACCTTC,CASSQEGRGGYTF
NA,TRBV5-1,TRBJ2-2,TRBD2,TGCGCCAGCAGCTCACCTAGCGGATTGAACACCGGGGAGCTGTTTTTT,CASSSPSGLNTGELFF
NA,TRBV11-2,TRBJ2-2,TRBD1,TGTGCCAGCAGCTTAGGCGCCAGGGGGTACACCGGGGAGCTGTTTTTT,CASSLGARGYTGELFF
NA,TRBV7-2,TRBJ2-1,NA,TGTGCCAGCAGCTTAGGAGCGGGCGATGAGCAGTTCTTC,CASSLGAGDEQFF
NA,TRBV28,TRBJ2-5,TRBD1,TGTGCCAGCAGCCCAGACAGGGGATCCATCCGGGGGGAGACCCAGTACTTC,CASSPDRGSIRGETQYF